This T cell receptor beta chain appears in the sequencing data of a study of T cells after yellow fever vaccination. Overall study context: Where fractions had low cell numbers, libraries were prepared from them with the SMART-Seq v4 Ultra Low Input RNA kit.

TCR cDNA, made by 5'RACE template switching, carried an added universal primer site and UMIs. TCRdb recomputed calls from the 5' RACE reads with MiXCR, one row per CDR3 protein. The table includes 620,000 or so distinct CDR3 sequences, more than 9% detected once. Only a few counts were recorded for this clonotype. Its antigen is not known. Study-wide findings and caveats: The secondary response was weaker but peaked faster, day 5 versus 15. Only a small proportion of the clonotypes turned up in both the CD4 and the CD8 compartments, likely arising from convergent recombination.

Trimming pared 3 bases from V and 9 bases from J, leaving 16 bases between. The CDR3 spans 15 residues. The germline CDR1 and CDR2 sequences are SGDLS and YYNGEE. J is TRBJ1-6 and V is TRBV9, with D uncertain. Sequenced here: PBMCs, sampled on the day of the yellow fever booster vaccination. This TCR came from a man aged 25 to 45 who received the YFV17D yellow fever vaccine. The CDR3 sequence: CASSEGRRSSSPLHF. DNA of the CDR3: TGTGCCAGCAGCGAGGGCCGCCGGTCTTCTTCACCCCTCCACTTT. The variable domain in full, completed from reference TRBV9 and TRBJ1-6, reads DSGVTQTPKHLITATGQRVTLRCSPRSGDLSVYWYQQSLDQGLQFLIQYYNGEERAKGNILERFSAQQFPDLHSELNLSSLELGDSALYFCASSEGRRSSSPLHFGNGTRLTVT.